The 32 T cell receptor beta chains reported below all come from one sample, sequenced in a study of blood T cell repertoires in COVID-19. Profiling relied on immunoSEQ multiplex PCR, and the TCRdb table lists in-frame clones only, not all of them. Counted here are some 360,000 clones, roughly 90% occurring once; the ten biggest clones make up 0.85% to 1.3%. The sequencing sample was made of PBMCs or T cells enriched from blood (not recorded which). The receptors shown here come from a young woman who had been exposed to COVID-19.

The J gene is TRBJ2-5, the V gene TRBV2; D gene uncertain. CDR3 size: 13 residues. Trimming removed 8 bases from V and 0 bases from J, with 10 bases in between. Per the germline V gene, CDR1 is SNHLY and CDR2 is FYNNEI. The CDR3, as DNA: TGTGCCAGCCTGCCGCGGAACCAAGAGACCCAGTACTTC. Its translation: CASLPRNQETQYF.

Only one count was recorded for this clone. J is TRBJ2-2 and V is TRBV7-3, with 8 bases matching TRBD1. CDR1 SGHTA and CDR2 FQGTGA come from the germline V gene. The trim removed 5 bases at V and 6 bases at J, leaving 17 bases unmatched. CDR3 length equals 18 residues. The CDR3 sequence: CASSPPSPGTGGAGELFF. The CDR3 coding sequence is TGTGCCAGCAGCCCCCCCTCCCCCGGGACAGGCGGAGCCGGGGAGCTGTTTTTT.

The chain couples TRBV30 to TRBJ2-3, with 14 bases matching TRBD2. The CDR3 extends over 16 amino acids. V lost 0 bases and J lost 4; bases outside the gene matches: 3. The germline gives CDR1 GTSNPN, CDR2 SVGIG (reference sequence). Here the CDR3 reads CAWSVGTSGSADTQYF. The DNA of the CDR3 is TGTGCCTGGAGTGTCGGGACTAGCGGGAGCGCAGATACGCAGTATTTT.

This chain links TRBV14 with TRBJ1-6, with D tentatively TRBD1 (6 bases). V was shortened by 5 bases and J by 4 bases, with 12 bases between the two germline ends. The germline gives CDR1 SGHDN, CDR2 FVKESK. CDR3 length: 15 amino acids. For the CDR3, the DNA is TGTGCCAGCAGCGAGTCCGGGACATATAATTCACCCCTCCACTTT. It codes for CASSESGTYNSPLHF. Full variable domain (rest looked up from reference TRBV14 and TRBJ1-6): EAGVTQFPSHSVIEKGQTVTLRCDPISGHDNLYWYRRVMGKEIKFLLHFVKESKQDESGMPNNRFLAERTGGTYSTLKVQPAELEDSGVYFCASSESGTYNSPLHFGNGTRLTVT.

The chain links TRBV2 to TRBJ1-4; possible D gene TRBD1, 5 bases. V gave up 7 bases and J gave up 6 bases, with 15 bases separating them. Germline CDR1 is SNHLY and CDR2 is FYNNEI. The CDR3 has 14 amino acids. CDR3 DNA sequence: TGTGCCAGCAAACCAGGGCCTTCGGATGAAAAACTGTTTTTT. This translates into CASKPGPSDEKLFF.

The chain recombines TRBV10-3 with TRBJ1-6, with D tentatively TRBD1 (6 bases). This CDR3 contains 15 residues. CDR1 and CDR2 from the germline V gene are ENHRY and SYGVKD. V was cut by 7 bases and J by 7 bases, with 17 bases left in between. The CDR3 is CAIKTGRGDNSPLHF. The CDR3 DNA reads as TGTGCCATCAAGACAGGACGTGGTGACAATTCACCCCTCCACTTT.

The V gene is TRBV10-3, the J gene TRBJ1-1; 12 bases match TRBD1. Germline-derived CDR1 and CDR2 are ENHRY and SYGVKD. J was trimmed by 10 bases and V by 11 bases; bases with no gene match: 8. The CDR3 totals 12 residues. The CDR3, as DNA: TGTGCCCTAAAACGGGACAGGGGGCCAGCTTTCTTT. Its protein is CALKRDRGPAFF.

The J gene is TRBJ1-2, the V gene TRBV24-1; 8 nucleotides align to TRBD1. The germline V gene encodes CDR1 KGHDR and CDR2 SFDVKD. V trimming: 7 bases; J trimming: 8 bases; junction bases outside the gene matches: 14. The CDR3 loop spans 15 amino acids. For the CDR3, the DNA is TGTGCCACCAGCAATACAGGGGGGGTCCTATCGGGCTACACCTTC. Amino acid sequence: CATSNTGGVLSGYTF.

The chain is built from TRBV24-1 and TRBJ1-1; TRBD1 might be the D (5 bases). Germline V lookup: CDR1 KGHDR, CDR2 SFDVKD. The CDR3 spans 17 residues. Trimming removed 2 bases at V and 1 base at J, with 16 bases between. The CDR3 reads CATSDSKPLQANTEAFF. CDR3 DNA sequence: TGTGCCACCAGTGATTCGAAGCCTCTACAGGCGAACACTGAAGCTTTCTTT.

The V gene is TRBV18, the J gene TRBJ1-1; 7 nucleotides align to TRBD1. V gave up 6 bases and J gave up 0 bases; unmatched junction bases: 7. CDR1 and CDR2 from the germline V gene are KGHSH and LQKENI. CDR3 length: 15 amino acids. CDR3 coding DNA: TGTGCCAGCTCGGACAGGCCTTTTCTGAACACTGAAGCTTTCTTT. Encoded protein: CASSDRPFLNTEAFF.

The genes are TRBV6-5 and TRBJ2-4; 9 positions match TRBD2. V lost 2 bases to trimming and J lost 8 bases; unmatched junction nucleotides: 7. CDR1 is MNHEY, CDR2 SVGAGI, per germline. The CDR3 has 15 amino acids. The DNA for the CDR3 is TGTGCCAGCAGTTACGGCGCGGGAGGGGAGCACATTCAGTACTTC. Translated: CASSYGAGGEHIQYF.

This sequence joins TRBV28 and TRBJ1-5, with 10 nucleotides matching TRBD1. With 6 bases clipped from V and 0 bases from J, the junction kept 8 bases outside the gene matches. The germline gives CDR1 MDHEN, CDR2 SYDVKM. The CDR3 has 17 residues. The CDR3 here is CASSPRQGAVSNQPQHF. The CDR3 nucleotides read TGTGCCAGCAGCCCAAGACAGGGGGCTGTTAGCAATCAGCCCCAGCATTTT.

CDR3 in amino acids: CASKSRAREEQFF. As DNA, the CDR3 is TGTGCCAGCAAGAGTCGGGCGAGGGAGGAGCAGTTCTTC. The rearrangement uses TRBV27 and TRBJ2-1; possible D gene TRBD2, 5 bases. This CDR3 comprises 13 residues. V shed 7 bases and J shed 10 bases, with 17 bases lying between them. Germline CDR1 is MNHEY and CDR2 is SMNVEV (reference sequence).

DNA for the CDR3: TGCGCCAGCAGCCAGGGACAGGGGCACACCGGGGAGCTGTTTTTT. Translated: CASSQGQGHTGELFF. The chain couples TRBV4-1 to TRBJ2-2, with 10 bases lining up with TRBD1. V dropped 3 bases and J dropped 3; count of bases not matched to a gene: 1. Looked up from germline, CDR1 is MGHRA and CDR2 is YSYEKL. The CDR3 contains 15 residues.

The chain uses TRBV5-4 and TRBJ2-3; D remains unclear. The CDR3 extends over 14 amino acids. In germline, CDR1 is SGHNT, CDR2 YYREEE (reference sequence). Trimming shortened V by 2 bases and J by 0 bases, and 7 bases separated the two germline ends. CDR3 in DNA: TGTGCCAGCAGCTTTAGTCCTAGCACAGATACGCAGTATTTT. As protein: CASSFSPSTDTQYF. The complete variable domain, with remaining parts taken from reference TRBV5-4 and TRBJ2-3, reads ETGVTQSPTHLIKTRGQQVTLRCSSQSGHNTVSWYQQALGQGPQFIFQYYREEENGRGNFPPRFSGLQFPNYSSELNVNALELDDSALYLCASSFSPSTDTQYFGPGTRLTVL.

This clone was observed once. V is TRBV7-6 and J is TRBJ1-2; possible D gene TRBD1, 6 bases. The CDR3 sequence is 14 residues long. Deletions cut 0 bases from V and 13 bases from J, with 18 bases between. Germline V gives CDR1 SGHVS, CDR2 FNYEAQ. The CDR3 loop reads CASSLASTGNPLTF. The CDR3, as DNA: TGTGCCAGCAGCTTAGCCTCGACAGGCAACCCGCTCACCTTC. The whole variable domain, remainder taken from reference TRBV7-6 and TRBJ1-2, is GAGVSQSPRYKVTKRGQDVALRCDPISGHVSLYWYRQALGQGPEFLTYFNYEAQQDKSGLPNDRFSAERPEGSISTLTIQRTEQRDSAMYRCASSLASTGNPLTFGSGTRLTVV.

This clone was seen a single time. This chain connects TRBV28 to TRBJ2-5; TRBD2 agrees at 11 bases. The CDR3 is 16 amino acids. Per the germline V gene, CDR1 is MDHEN and CDR2 is SYDVKM. V was clipped by 6 bases and J by 2 bases; unmatched bases: 8. The CDR3 nucleotides are TGTGCCAGCAGCCCCCTAGCGGGAGGAGAGCAAGAGACCCAGTACTTC. Translating it yields CASSPLAGGEQETQYF. Together with reference TRBV28 and TRBJ2-5, the CDR3 gives the full variable domain: DVKVTQSSRYLVKRTGEKVFLECVQDMDHENMFWYRQDPGLGLRLIYFSYDVKMKEKGDIPEGYSVSREKKERFSLILESASTNQTSMYLCASSPLAGGEQETQYFGPGTRLLVL.

The chain recombines TRBV6-5 with TRBJ2-1; the match to TRBD2 covers 11 bases. Trimming at V came to 6 bases and at J to 7 bases, leaving 8 bases not matched to a gene. Germline V gene lookup returns CDR1 MNHEY and CDR2 SVGAGI. The CDR3 covers 15 residues. The CDR3 region is CASRSGLADRNEQFF. CDR3 nucleotide sequence: TGTGCCAGCAGATCGGGACTAGCGGACCGAAATGAGCAGTTCTTC.

The chain links TRBV11-2 to TRBJ2-7; D might be TRBD2 (6 bases). V was cut by 11 bases and J by 2 bases, with 13 bases left in between. The CDR3 is 12 residues long. Germline lookup yields CDR1 SGHAT and CDR2 FQNNGV. Here the CDR3 reads CASRGYPYEQYF. In DNA, the CDR3 is TGTGCCTCACGGGGGTATCCCTACGAGCAGTACTTC.

The chain employs TRBV15 and TRBJ1-3; possible D gene TRBD1, 5 bases. CDR1 is LNHNV, CDR2 YYDKDF, per germline (reference sequence). The CDR3 runs 15 residues. The V end was cut by 5 bases, the J end by 3 bases, with 14 bases between. The CDR3 DNA follows: TGTGCCACCAGCCCAAACACGGGGGGTGGAAACACCATATATTTT. Translated, it gives CATSPNTGGGNTIYF.

Points on this clone: Within the sample, other DNA sequences also encode this same CDR3. CDR3: CASSVGGSTDTQYF. The CDR3 coding sequence is TGTGCCAGCAGCGTAGGAGGAAGCACAGATACGCAGTATTTT. The rearrangement uses TRBV9 and TRBJ2-3; D is uncertain. The length of the CDR3 is 14 residues. V lost 0 bases to trimming and J lost 0 bases, with 5 bases between them. CDR1 SGDLS and CDR2 YYNGEE come from the germline V gene.

The chain couples TRBV5-4 to TRBJ2-7; maybe TRBD1 (5 bases). CDR3 length: 14 residues. Germline V gene sequence: CDR1 SGHNT, CDR2 YYREEE (reference sequence). The V gene lost 4 bases and the J gene lost 4 bases, with 15 bases spanning the gap. The CDR3 sequence: CASSMTAGLYEQYF. CDR3 DNA sequence: TGTGCCAGCAGCATGACAGCCGGTCTATACGAGCAGTACTTC.

This sequence joins TRBV19 and TRBJ2-3, with 7 positions matching TRBD2. Germline V lookup: CDR1 LNHDA, CDR2 SQIVND (reference sequence). V trimming: 7 bases; J trimming: 1 base; junction bases outside the gene matches: 8. The CDR3 covers 15 residues. The CDR3 here is CASTQIAGGTDTQYF. For the CDR3, the DNA is TGTGCCAGTACCCAAATAGCGGGCGGCACAGATACGCAGTATTTT.

The chain combines TRBV9 with TRBJ1-4, with TRBD1 matching 9 bases. In germline, CDR1 is SGDLS, CDR2 YYNGEE. The CDR3 covers 15 residues. V lost 4 bases and J lost 7; bases outside the gene matches: 8. As DNA, the CDR3 is TGTGCCAGCAGCAAGATGACAGGGGGTGTTGAAAAACTGTTTTTT. It is translated as CASSKMTGGVEKLFF.

CDR3 protein: CASSLLGSIYEQYF. CDR3 nucleotide sequence: TGTGCCAGCAGTTTACTAGGTTCTATCTACGAGCAGTACTTC. The chain has TRBV27 and TRBJ2-7; no reliable D call. The CDR3 loop spans 14 amino acids. Germline assignment: CDR1 MNHEY and CDR2 SMNVEV (reference sequence). V lost 2 bases to trimming and J lost 3 bases, with 11 bases between them.

The chain uses TRBV27 and TRBJ2-5; D is perhaps TRBD2 (5 bases). CDR1 is MNHEY and CDR2 is SMNVEV in the germline V gene (reference sequence). There are 14 residues in the CDR3. Trimming stripped 5 bases from V and 4 bases from J, with 14 bases between. For the CDR3, the DNA is TGTGCCAGCAGTCCTTACCGCGGAGGAGAGACCCAGTACTTC. Translating it yields CASSPYRGGETQYF.

This clone was counted a few times. The chain uses TRBV27 and TRBJ1-5, with no clear D. This CDR3 spans 13 amino acids. Germline assignment: CDR1 MNHEY and CDR2 SMNVEV (reference sequence). Between the trimmed V and J ends, which lost 0 bases and 7 bases, there was a span of 7 bases. CDR3: CASSLSIRQPQHF. Here the CDR3 DNA reads TGTGCCAGCAGTTTATCGATTAGACAGCCCCAGCATTTT.

This clone appeared once. This chain uses TRBV28 with TRBJ2-3; no firm D call. Trimming shortened V by 6 bases and J by 6 bases, and 10 bases separated the two germline ends. The CDR3 is 12 amino acids. CDR1 is MDHEN, CDR2 SYDVKM, per germline. CDR3 in amino acids: CASRGHSDTQYF. The DNA for the CDR3 is TGTGCCAGCAGGGGCCACTCGGATACGCAGTATTTT.

J is TRBJ2-1 and V is TRBV3-1 (or the pseudogene TRBV3-2), with D perhaps TRBD2 (6 bases). Looked up from germline, CDR1 is LGHDT and CDR2 is YNNKEL (reference sequence). CDR3 length: 15 residues. The V and J ends lost 2 bases and 1 base respectively, with 9 bases between them. CDR3 sequence: CASSQYGSSYNEQFF. Here the CDR3 DNA reads TGTGCCAGCAGCCAATACGGGAGTTCCTACAATGAGCAGTTCTTC.

This chain uses TRBV5-4 with TRBJ2-2; D might be TRBD2 (5 bases). The CDR3 runs 13 residues. The V end lost 0 bases, the J end lost 6 bases, and 6 bases lay between the germline ends. Germline CDR1 is SGHNT and CDR2 is YYREEE (reference sequence). The CDR3 region has the DNA TGTGCCAGCAGCTTGGCTAGCTCCGGGGAGCTGTTTTTT. Its protein product is CASSLASSGELFF. The full variable domain, its missing parts supplied by reference TRBV5-4 and TRBJ2-2, is ETGVTQSPTHLIKTRGQQVTLRCSSQSGHNTVSWYQQALGQGPQFIFQYYREEENGRGNFPPRFSGLQFPNYSSELNVNALELDDSALYLCASSLASSGELFFGEGSRLTVL.

DNA of the CDR3: TGTGCCAGCAGTCCGTCCCCACTAGCGGGAGTGATCCACGAGCAGTACTTC. Amino acid sequence: CASSPSPLAGVIHEQYF. The chain combines TRBV28 with TRBJ2-7; 11 nucleotides line up with TRBD2. The CDR3 consists of 17 residues. V gave up 5 bases and J gave up 5 bases; unmatched junction bases: 14. Germline CDR1 is MDHEN and CDR2 is SYDVKM.

The V call is TRBV4-1, the J call TRBJ2-3, with 7 bases aligning to TRBD1. The ends lost 0 bases at V and 0 bases at J; junction bases unmatched: 12. CDR3 length equals 19 residues. Per the germline V gene, CDR1 is MGHRA and CDR2 is YSYEKL. CDR3 DNA: TGCGCCAGCAGCCAAGATGGTCTTTTGGGGACAGCTAGCACAGATACGCAGTATTTT. It codes for CASSQDGLLGTASTDTQYF.